The 15 T cell receptor beta chains below all came from one sample that was sequenced in a study of regulatory T cells in long-lasting Graves disease. TCR beta libraries were built with iRepertoire HTBI primers and Arm-PCR of CDR3 regions. One entry per CDR3 protein, called by TCRdb with MiXCR from the multiplex PCR reads. The sample has 400,000 to 550,000 distinct CDR3 sequences; about 16% are singletons. Time point reported: newly diagnosed GD, antithyroid drugs for less than 3 months. Scientists built the TCR library using RNA that was extracted from PBMCs. This sample also belongs to another study, concerning T cells in Graves' hyperthyroidism and ophthalmopathy.

Sequencing used peripheral blood mononuclear cells (PBMCs), obtained at new diagnosis, from a patient treated with antithyroid drugs. These receptors were collected from a woman aged 25 to 39 with Graves disease.

V usage is TRBV19 and J usage is TRBJ1-6; TRBD1 matches at 9 bases. Germline V gene data show CDR1 as LNHDA and CDR2 as SQIVND (reference sequence). With 7 bases clipped from V and 6 bases from J, the junction kept 1 base outside the gene matches. CDR3 size: 13 residues. CDR3 protein: CASMGQGNSPLHF. The CDR3 coding sequence is TGTGCCAGTATGGGACAGGGTAATTCACCCCTCCACTTT.

At least ten counts were recorded for this clonotype. CDR3 DNA sequence: TGTGCCAGCAGTCCGATCCGGGACAGGGGCCAGCGGATTATCTACAATGAGCAGTTCTTC. It is translated as CASSPIRDRGQRIIYNEQFF. The chain recombines TRBV28 with TRBJ2-1, with 10 bases fitting TRBD1. Per germline, CDR1 MDHEN and CDR2 SYDVKM. The trim removed 5 bases at V and 3 bases at J, leaving 19 bases unmatched. The CDR3 is 20 residues long.

This clonotype was seen repeatedly, ten times or more. The J gene is TRBJ2-3, the V gene TRBV12-3 or TRBV12-4; D perhaps matches TRBD2 (5 bases). Trimming pared 3 bases from V and 5 bases from J, leaving 12 bases between. The CDR3 consists of 14 residues. The CDR3 sequence: CASSLGVRGDTQYF. For the CDR3, the DNA is TGTGCCAGCAGTTTGGGAGTGAGAGGAGATACGCAGTATTTT.

This clonotype was observed many times. The chain has TRBV7-6 and TRBJ2-3, with D possibly being TRBD1 or TRBD2 (5 bases each). Deletions cut 2 bases from V and 11 bases from J, with 11 bases between. The CDR3 spans 12 residues. CDR1 and CDR2 (germline): SGHVS, FNYEAQ. The CDR3 DNA reads as TGTGCCAGCAGCTTACGGGGCCTAGAGCAGTATTTT. This gives the protein CASSLRGLEQYF.

This clonotype was picked up many times. The rearrangement joins TRBV10-1 to TRBJ2-3; D uncertain. This CDR3 spans 13 amino acids. Trimming took 1 base from V and 1 from J, leaving 3 bases between them. Per germline, CDR1 WNHNN and CDR2 SYGVQD (reference sequence). In nucleotides, the CDR3 is TGCGCCAGCAGTGAGTGGGGCACAGATACGCAGTATTTT. Amino acid sequence: CASSEWGTDTQYF.

Comment on this clonotype: It is likely a read error: a sequence one base away is far more abundant. The chain links TRBV12-3 or TRBV12-4 to TRBJ2-7; D is possibly TRBD1 (5 bases). The CDR3 consists of 14 residues. V was trimmed by 6 bases and J by 7 bases, leaving 19 bases between them. Here the CDR3 DNA reads TGTGCCAGCAGCCAGGGATATGACGCTGGGGAGCAGTACTTC. Translated: CASSQGYDAGEQYF.

This sequence joins TRBV28 and TRBJ1-6; no clear D gene. V lost 6 bases to trimming and J lost 6 bases, with 18 bases between them. The CDR3 length is 16 residues. Per the germline V gene, CDR1 is MDHEN and CDR2 is SYDVKM. CDR3 bases: TGTGCCAGCAGCCGAGGATTGGGAACGTTTAATTCACCCCTCCACTTT. Translating gives CASSRGLGTFNSPLHF.

This clonotype appeared a few times. J is TRBJ1-1 and V is TRBV7-8, with unresolved D. This CDR3 is built from 12 residues. V was clipped by 5 bases and J by 4 bases, with 8 bases between them. Germline V gene data show CDR1 as SGHVS and CDR2 as FQNEAQ. CDR3 DNA sequence: TGTGCCAGCAGCACAAAGCGCACTGAAGCTTTCTTT. This translates into CASSTKRTEAFF.

The table lists this clonotype with many counts. The chain combines TRBV20-1 with TRBJ2-5, with 7 bases fitting TRBD1. The CDR3 sequence is 13 residues long. The junction had 7 bases not matched to a gene; V was cut back by 2 bases and J by 7 bases. The germline CDR1 and CDR2 sequences are DFQATT and SNEGSKA (reference sequence). The CDR3 protein is CSARPTGDGTQYF. CDR3 sequence (DNA): TGCAGTGCTAGACCCACAGGGGATGGGACCCAGTACTTC.

This clonotype occurred many times. The V gene is TRBV5-1, the J gene TRBJ2-7, with TRBD1 matching over 9 bases. Germline CDR1 is SGHRS and CDR2 is YFSETQ. The J segment lost 6 bases and the V segment lost 7 bases, leaving 8 bases of the junction unmatched. This CDR3 is 13 amino acids long. The CDR3 sequence: CASQNRGHSEQYF. CDR3 sequence (DNA): TGCGCCAGCCAGAACAGGGGGCACAGCGAGCAGTACTTC. Complete variable domain (other parts from reference TRBV5-1 and TRBJ2-7): KAGVTQTPRYLIKTRGQQVTLSCSPISGHRSVSWYQQTPGQGLQFLFEYFSETQRNKGNFPGRFSGRQFSNSRSEMNVSTLELGDSALYLCASQNRGHSEQYFGPGTRLTVT.

The chain has TRBV10-1 and TRBJ1-1; D not resolved. The CDR3 is 13 residues long. V lost 3 bases to trimming and J lost 1 base, with 6 bases between them. Germline V gene lookup returns CDR1 WNHNN and CDR2 SYGVQD (reference sequence). CDR3 nucleotide sequence: TGCGCCAGCAGTGATGGGAGGAACACTGAAGCTTTCTTT. Protein sequence: CASSDGRNTEAFF.

This clonotype was counted at least ten times. The chain employs TRBV11-3 and TRBJ2-7; D is perhaps TRBD1 (5 bases). The CDR3 runs to 11 residues. Germline V gene sequence: CDR1 SGHNT, CDR2 YENEEA. V lost 0 bases and J lost 12, with 9 bases in between. The CDR3 coding sequence is TGTGCCAGCAGCTTAGAGACAGATCGGTACTTC. Its translation: CASSLETDRYF.

In this sample, this clonotype turned up many times. The chain recombines TRBV2 with TRBJ2-1, with TRBD2 identical over 15 bases. Germline V gene data show CDR1 as SNHLY and CDR2 as FYNNEI. The CDR3 is made up of 16 amino acids. The V gene end was trimmed by 2 bases and the J gene end by 12 bases; junction bases not matched to a gene: 8. CDR3 coding DNA: TGTGCCAGCAGTGAAACCGGGACTAGCGGGAGGAACGGGCAGTTCTTC. This translates into CASSETGTSGRNGQFF.

This clonotype has ten or more counts. V and J are TRBV11-2 and TRBJ1-1, with unresolved D. This CDR3 is built from 13 residues. V was clipped by 5 bases and J by 0 bases, with 7 bases between them. Germline V gene data show CDR1 as SGHAT and CDR2 as FQNNGV. CDR3: CASSVKMNTEAFF. In nucleotides, the CDR3 is TGTGCCAGCAGCGTGAAGATGAACACTGAAGCTTTCTTT. Complete variable domain (other parts from reference TRBV11-2 and TRBJ1-1): EAGVAQSPRYKIIEKRQSVAFWCNPISGHATLYWYQQILGQGPKLLIQFQNNGVVDDSQLPKDRFSAERLKGVDSTLKIQPAKLEDSAVYLCASSVKMNTEAFFGQGTRLTVV.

A word on this clonotype: A much larger clone is a single base away; this may be a read error. The chain joins TRBV13 to TRBJ1-6; unclear D gene. Germline assignment: CDR1 PRHDT and CDR2 FYEKMQ (reference sequence). This CDR3 is built from 16 residues. The CDR3 region is CANSRPPDRGFSPLHF. In nucleotides, the CDR3 is TGTGCCAACAGCCGACCCCCCGACCGGGGATTTTCACCCCTCCACTTT.